Listed here are 10 T cell receptor beta chains from one sample, sequenced in a study of blood T cells in healthy people across ages. For the second PCR, which ran for roughly 6 to 11 cycles, a sample-barcoded 5' primer and a J-beta primer mix were used. Each CDR3 protein is one row after TCRdb ran MiXCR on the 5' RACE reads. The sample contains approximately 760,000 distinct CDR3 sequences, approximately 25% of which appear only once. These data also featured in a second study, about T cells of mothers and their children.

The material sequenced was blood. The receptors originated from a boy younger than 18 in good health.

The chain combines TRBV4-3 with TRBJ1-3, with 9 positions matching TRBD1. V lost 2 bases to trimming and J lost 1 base; unmatched junction nucleotides: 6. CDR3 size: 17 residues. CDR1 is LGHNA, CDR2 YSLEER, per germline. Written as DNA, the CDR3 is TGCGCCAGCAGCCAATCCCTGACAGGGGGATCTGGAAACACCATATATTTT. Residues: CASSQSLTGGSGNTIYF.

This clonotype has only a few counts. The rearrangement uses TRBV6-7 and TRBJ2-4; perhaps TRBD1 as D (5 bases). TRBV6-7 is noted as an ORF with a role that remains uncertain. V was pared by 5 bases and J by 0 bases, with 11 bases between. The length of the CDR3 is 15 residues. CDR3 bases: TGTGCCAGCAGTAACCCAGGGCTAGCCAAAAACATTCAGTACTTC. This codes for CASSNPGLAKNIQYF.

This clonotype showed up just a few times. The chain carries TRBV6-5 and TRBJ1-1, with 7 bases lining up with TRBD1. The ends lost 8 bases at V and 2 bases at J; junction bases unmatched: 8. Germline V gene sequence: CDR1 MNHEY, CDR2 SVGAGI. This CDR3 spans 14 amino acids. CDR3 amino acids: CASAKGADNTEAFF. CDR3 coding DNA: TGTGCCAGCGCCAAGGGGGCGGATAACACTGAAGCTTTCTTT.

The chain combines TRBV29-1 with TRBJ2-5; the match to TRBD2 covers 8 bases. This CDR3 has 12 residues. The V segment lost 7 bases and the J segment 7 bases; nucleotides outside the gene matches: 8. CDR1 and CDR2 (germline): SQVTM, ANQGSEA. CDR3 DNA sequence: TGCAGCGCCTGGACTAGCCTGGGGACCCAGTACTTC. It translates to CSAWTSLGTQYF.

The chain employs TRBV5-1 and TRBJ1-6; D gene ambiguous. Germline V CDR1 and CDR2: SGHRS, YFSETQ. V lost 0 bases to trimming and J lost 10 bases, with 11 bases between them. The CDR3 length is 14 residues. The CDR3: CASSLETGWSPLHF. The CDR3 DNA reads as TGCGCCAGCAGCTTGGAGACGGGATGGTCACCCCTCCACTTT.

The J gene is TRBJ1-4, the V gene TRBV7-9; D call uncertain. This CDR3 spans 15 amino acids. Deletions cut 1 base from V and 8 bases from J, with 14 bases between. Germline V gene sequence: CDR1 SEHNR, CDR2 FQNEAQ (reference sequence). This chain's CDR3 is CASSLGQAGGEKLFF. The DNA of the CDR3 is TGTGCCAGCAGCTTAGGGCAGGCAGGAGGCGAAAAACTGTTTTTT.

The J gene is TRBJ1-4, the V gene TRBV9; the D is unclear. CDR3 size: 15 residues. Germline V CDR1 and CDR2: SGDLS, YYNGEE. Trimming stripped 1 base from V and 7 bases from J, with 14 bases between. CDR3 coding DNA: TGTGCCAGCAGCGTAACCCCTAACCCGACTGAAAAACTGTTTTTT. Translated, it gives CASSVTPNPTEKLFF.

CDR3 in DNA: TGTGCCAGCAGCCAAGAACAGGGACCGAGCACAGATACGCAGTATTTT. Amino acids: CASSQEQGPSTDTQYF. This chain links TRBV5-6 with TRBJ2-3, with D possibly TRBD1 on 6 matching bases. Trimming left V 4 bases short and J 0 bases short, with 15 bases between. In germline, CDR1 is SGHDT, CDR2 YYEEEE. CDR3 length: 16 amino acids.

The rearrangement uses TRBV5-1 and TRBJ2-2; maybe TRBD2 (5 bases). The CDR3 has 13 residues. Trimming took off 0 bases at V and 7 bases at J, with 7 bases between the two ends. Germline V gives CDR1 SGHRS, CDR2 YFSETQ. The CDR3 is CASSLEGVGELFF. Here the CDR3 DNA reads TGCGCCAGCAGCTTGGAGGGAGTCGGGGAGCTGTTTTTT.

The chain carries TRBV2 and TRBJ2-2; TRBD1 matches at 7 bases. The V segment lost 10 bases and the J segment 0 bases; nucleotides outside the gene matches: 5. This CDR3 has 14 residues. Germline loops: CDR1 SNHLY, CDR2 FYNNEI. CDR3 sequence (DNA): TGTGCCAAAAAAGGGACAGCGAACACCGGGGAGCTGTTTTTT. Translating gives CAKKGTANTGELFF.